One and the same sample provided the 3 T cell receptor beta chains below, sequenced in a study of kidney transplant recipient with SARS-CoV-2 infection. Each CDR3 protein is one row after TCRdb ran MiXCR on the reads. The top ten clones hold under 9.5% of a sample with about 240,000 distinct CDR3 sequences, 25% to 30% of them seen once. The sample consisted of a blood sample, taken at baseline and on day 111 from a kidney transplant recipient. Receptors were obtained from a male patient aged 25-45 years who had COVID-19 and was a kidney transplant recipient. Certain T cells may be donor cells from the graft.

This clonotype has at least ten counts. The chain couples TRBV5-1 to TRBJ1-4; possible D gene TRBD1, 5 bases. Germline-derived CDR1 and CDR2 are SGHRS and YFSETQ. CDR3 length equals 16 residues. The V end was cut by 4 bases, the J end by 4 bases, with 17 bases between. The CDR3 is CASSPGEVGGNEKLFF. The CDR3 nucleotides are TGCGCCAGCAGCCCCGGGGAGGTTGGGGGTAATGAAAAACTGTTTTTT.

Only one count was recorded for this clonotype. Possible read error: a much larger clone is one base away. The chain uses TRBV3-1 and TRBJ2-7; no clear D. The J call may be in error: the DNA end matches TRBJ2-5 better. Germline loops: CDR1 LGHDT, CDR2 YNNKEL (reference sequence). CDR3 size: 17 residues. This CDR3 is CASSCALPISFSETQYF. CDR3 in DNA: TGTGCCAGCAGCTGTGCGCTTCCCATTTCTTTCTCTGAGACCCAGTACTTC.

Points on this clonotype: This may be a read error, as it is one base from a much larger clone. The CDR3 sequence is CASSNRQTHGSGNTIYF. The CDR3 DNA follows: TGTGCCAGCAGCAATAGACAGACTCACGGCTCTGGAAACACCATATATTTT. The chain uses TRBV21-1 and TRBJ1-3; the table calls TRBD1, which could not be checked here. TRBV21-1 is listed as a pseudogene. The length of the CDR3 is 17 residues.